This TCR beta chain was identified in a study of low-dose radiotherapy and immunotherapy resistance in tumors. Study background: With 1 Gy per fraction every two weeks, Cohort 2 accumulated 13 Gy across 26 weeks.

Details on this clonotype: A far more abundant clone sits one base away, making this likely a read error.

The time point is: before trial treatment. The donors, trial participants, received nivolumab, ipilimumab, aspirin, low-dose cyclophosphamide and low-dose radiotherapy. Eligibility required advanced solid tumors lacking tumor-infiltrating lymphocytes. Primers targeting TRAV and TRBV primed first-strand cDNA, covering alpha and beta chains. Over around 19 PCR cycles, TCRs were amplified from a constant-region primer and V-primer adapter. TCRdb independently ran MiXCR on the reads; one entry per CDR3 protein. The sample holds 35,000 to 50,000 distinct CDR3 sequences, roughly 28% seen once. This specimen consisted of PBMCs, obtained before treatment. This TCR came from a male donor with gallbladder cancer.

The CDR3 region has the DNA TGCGCCAGCAGCGATGACAGGGAATCCTACGAGCAGTGCTTC. This translates into CASSDDRESYEQCF. The rearrangement uses TRBV5-5 and TRBJ2-7; 7 positions match TRBD1. CDR3 length equals 14 residues. In germline, CDR1 is SGHKS, CDR2 YYEKEE (reference sequence).